This passage covers 25 T cell receptor beta chains from one sample sequenced in a study of Ad26.COV2.S vaccination and SARS-CoV-2 variants (dated by TCRdb to the early 2020s). Sample treatment or condition, as interpreted from the label and publication: around 19 received Ad26.COV2.S at low or high dose, single or two shots; about 5 received placebo; per-sample allocation not given. For vaccine and placebo recipients, repertoires were sequenced using samples collected on day 63 after the first injection. Libraries were built with the immunoSEQ multiplex PCR assay. The table was pulled from immuneACCESS by TCRdb, which kept in-frame rearrangements only. Such tables lose some clones; where checked, under half of the loss comes from unresolved V genes, and the rest has no known cause. In this sample the table shows about half a million clones, 70% to 90% of which occur a single time. Of the sample, under 2% falls within the top ten clones.

This material consisted of peripheral blood, taken in a trial of Ad26.COV2.S vaccine versus placebo. All receptors come from a person aged 18-65 years who received the Ad26.COV2.S COVID-19 vaccine or a placebo.

The chain joins TRBV7-3 to TRBJ2-3; no definite D call. Trimming stripped 6 bases from V and 4 bases from J, with 14 bases between. The CDR3 contains 14 residues. Germline assignment: CDR1 SGHTA and CDR2 FQGTGA. CDR3: CASSPDPAPDTQYF. CDR3 bases: TGTGCCAGCAGTCCGGATCCCGCCCCAGATACGCAGTATTTT. Supplemented by reference TRBV7-3 and TRBJ2-3, the full variable domain reads GAGVSQTPSNKVTEKGKYVELRCDPISGHTALYWYRQSLGQGPEFLIYFQGTGAADDSGLPNDRFFAVRPEGSVSTLKIQRTERGDSAVYLCASSPDPAPDTQYFGPGTRLTVL.

Note on this clone: One end of the junction is discordant with germline, which a read error may explain. V gene TRBV7-7 combines with J gene TRBJ1-1; unclear D gene. The CDR3 consists of 13 residues. Looked up from germline, CDR1 is SSHAT and CDR2 is FNYEAQ (reference sequence). The CDR3 protein is CASSLSRNTEAFF. As DNA, the CDR3 is TGTGCTAGCAGCTTATCGAGGAACACTGAAGCTTTCTTT. Based on the CDR3 plus reference TRBV7-7 and TRBJ1-1, the full variable domain is GAGVSQSPRYKVTKRGQDVTLRCDPISSHATLYWYQQALGQGPEFLTYFNYEAQPDKSGLPSDRFSAERPEGSISTLTIQRTEQRDSAMYRCASSLSRNTEAFFGQGTRLTVV.

The V gene is TRBV9, the J gene TRBJ2-3; unclear D gene. Germline CDR1 SGDLS, CDR2 YYNGEE. The CDR3 runs 16 residues. V was shortened by 4 bases and J by 5 bases, with 20 bases between the two germline ends. CDR3 residues: CASSPRPTIRGDTQYF. The DNA of the CDR3 is TGTGCCAGCAGCCCCCGGCCGACCATCCGAGGAGATACGCAGTATTTT.

The chain employs TRBV14 and TRBJ2-7; D tentatively reads TRBD1 or TRBD2 (6 bases each). Trimming took 3 bases from V and 3 from J, leaving 12 bases between them. The CDR3 has 14 residues. CDR1 is SGHDN, CDR2 FVKESK, per germline. This CDR3 is CASSHTGGLYEQYF. The CDR3 nucleotides are TGTGCCAGCAGCCATACCGGGGGCCTCTACGAGCAGTACTTC.

CDR3 protein: CASQDRGFYEQYF. The CDR3 DNA reads as TGTGCCAGTCAGGACAGGGGTTTCTACGAGCAGTACTTC. The chain carries TRBV2 and TRBJ2-7, with TRBD1 identical over 9 bases. The CDR3 has 13 amino acids. Germline V gene sequence: CDR1 SNHLY, CDR2 FYNNEI. The V segment lost 9 bases and the J segment 3 bases; nucleotides outside the gene matches: 6.

This clone appeared once. The J gene is TRBJ1-2, the V gene TRBV27; D not resolved. This CDR3 region has 15 residues. Germline V gives CDR1 MNHEY, CDR2 SMNVEV (reference sequence). V shed 2 bases and J shed 0 bases, with 10 bases lying between them. CDR3 amino acids: CASSLRGEANYGYTF. As DNA, the CDR3 is TGTGCCAGCAGTTTACGCGGAGAAGCTAACTATGGCTACACCTTC.

Only one count was recorded for this clone. The chain recombines TRBV30 with TRBJ1-2, with D maybe TRBD1 (6 bases). Trimming shortened V by 3 bases and J by 5 bases, and 16 bases separated the two germline ends. The CDR3 sequence is 14 residues long. From germline, CDR1 is GTSNPN and CDR2 SVGIG (reference sequence). The chain's CDR3 is CAWRPTGWNYGYTF. Here the CDR3 DNA reads TGTGCCTGGAGGCCGACAGGCTGGAATTATGGCTACACCTTC.

The V call is TRBV28, the J call TRBJ1-6, with 8 bases that match TRBD1. The CDR3 runs to 19 residues. Germline-derived CDR1 and CDR2 are MDHEN and SYDVKM. The junction had 9 bases not matched to a gene; V was cut back by 0 bases and J by 2 bases. CDR3 bases: TGTGCCAGCAGTTTATGGGACAGGGTGCTTGCTCCCTATAATTCACCCCTCCACTTT. It encodes CASSLWDRVLAPYNSPLHF.

V and J are TRBV4-1 and TRBJ1-5, with unresolved D. The CDR3 length is 14 residues. Germline assignment: CDR1 MGHRA and CDR2 YSYEKL. The V end lost 4 bases, the J end lost 8 bases, and 15 bases lay between the germline ends. The CDR3 region is CASSLIEGVEPQHF. The CDR3 DNA sequence: TGCGCCAGCAGCCTGATCGAGGGAGTTGAGCCCCAGCATTTT.

This clone was found once. The chain links TRBV3-1 (or the pseudogene TRBV3-2) to TRBJ2-1; TRBD1 or TRBD2 may be the D gene (5 bases each). V dropped 3 bases and J dropped 12 bases, with 12 bases sitting between them. Germline CDR1 is LGHDT and CDR2 is YNNKEL (reference sequence). The CDR3 runs to 12 residues. CDR3 loop: CASSQGTPGQFF. In DNA form, the CDR3 reads TGTGCCAGCAGCCAGGGGACCCCGGGGCAGTTCTTC.

The genes are TRBV6-2 or TRBV6-3 and TRBJ1-5, with D uncertain. V dropped 0 bases and J dropped 6 bases, with 15 bases sitting between them. The length of the CDR3 is 16 residues. CDR1 is MNHEY and CDR2 is SVGEGT in the germline V gene. CDR3 amino acids: CASSYSTRPDPQPQHF. The CDR3 DNA follows: TGTGCCAGCAGTTACTCGACACGCCCCGATCCTCAGCCCCAGCATTTT.

This chain links TRBV10-3 with TRBJ2-1; D is unresolved. Germline values: CDR1 ENHRY, CDR2 SYGVKD. This CDR3 region has 11 residues. Trimming removed 4 bases at V and 7 bases at J, with 5 bases between. In nucleotides, the CDR3 is TGTGCCATCAGTGCGTTAAATGAGCAGTTCTTC. Translation gives CAISALNEQFF.

The J gene is TRBJ2-2, the V gene TRBV7-8; D could derive from TRBD1 or TRBD2 (6 bases each). The CDR3 loop spans 18 amino acids. Germline values: CDR1 SGHVS, CDR2 FQNEAQ. The V end was cut by 6 bases, the J end by 5 bases, with 25 bases between. CDR3 sequence reads: CASSTRASPGGGTGELFF. In DNA form, the CDR3 reads TGTGCCAGCAGTACCCGAGCGTCCCCCGGGGGCGGAACCGGGGAGCTGTTTTTT.

The V and J genes are TRBV6-1 and TRBJ1-1; D gene ambiguous. Germline values: CDR1 MNHNS, CDR2 SASEGT. This CDR3 has 14 residues. The ends were cut back, 2 bases at V and 1 base at J, with 8 bases in the middle. CDR3 in amino acids: CASSELLENTEAFF. The CDR3 DNA reads as TGTGCCAGCAGTGAATTACTGGAGAACACTGAAGCTTTCTTT.

This chain links TRBV5-4 with TRBJ2-3; 9 nucleotides agree with TRBD2. The length of the CDR3 is 14 residues. Germline V lookup: CDR1 SGHNT, CDR2 YYREEE (reference sequence). Trimming removed 10 bases from V and 5 bases from J; junction bases left unmatched: 11. CDR3 sequence: CASGREGLGDTQYF. The CDR3 DNA reads TGTGCCTCGGGGCGGGAGGGCCTTGGAGATACGCAGTATTTT.

This chain joins TRBV11-2 and TRBJ1-1; no reliable D call. The CDR3 extends over 17 amino acids. Germline CDR1 and CDR2: SGHAT and FQNNGV. Deletions cut 1 base from V and 1 base from J, with 16 bases between. The CDR3 DNA follows: TGTGCCAGCAGCTTAGTGCCCCGGACGAAGGGGAACACTGAAGCTTTCTTT. Its protein product is CASSLVPRTKGNTEAFF.

The chain recombines TRBV18 with TRBJ2-6; maybe TRBD2 (5 bases). The V end lost 1 base, the J end lost 0 bases, and 16 bases lay between the germline ends. The CDR3 is 19 residues long. Germline V CDR1 and CDR2: KGHSH, LQKENI. As DNA, the CDR3 is TGTGCCAGCTCACCACTCTCCGGGGTAATGAGCTCTGGGGCCAACGTCCTGACTTTC. This translates into CASSPLSGVMSSGANVLTF. The variable domain in full, completed from reference TRBV18 and TRBJ2-6, reads NAGVMQNPRHLVRRRGQEARLRCSPMKGHSHVYWYRQLPEEGLKFMVYLQKENIIDESGMPKERFSAEFPKEGPSILRIQQVVRGDSAAYFCASSPLSGVMSSGANVLTFGAGSRLTVL.

The gene calls are TRBV3-1 (or the pseudogene TRBV3-2) and TRBJ2-7; unclear D gene. The CDR3 has 12 residues. Germline V CDR1 and CDR2: LGHDT, YNNKEL (reference sequence). The V and J ends lost 1 base and 5 bases respectively, with 6 bases between them. DNA of the CDR3: TGTGCCAGCAGCCAAGTGGGTAACGAGCAGTACTTC. Its protein product is CASSQVGNEQYF.

This sequence joins TRBV6-2 or TRBV6-3 and TRBJ1-5; 7 nucleotides agree with TRBD1. The germline V gene has CDR1 MNHEY and CDR2 SVGEGT. The CDR3 has 15 amino acids. After removal of 2 bases from V and 4 bases from J, the junction contained 5 bases not matched to a gene. CDR3 coding DNA: TGTGCCAGCAGTTACGCCGGGACAGCAAATCAGCCCCAGCATTTT. This gives the protein CASSYAGTANQPQHF.

The chain joins TRBV18 to TRBJ2-7; TRBD2 is a possible D gene (5 bases). Trimming took off 2 bases at V and 2 bases at J, with 16 bases between the two ends. Germline V gives CDR1 KGHSH, CDR2 LQKENI. The CDR3 is made up of 16 amino acids. The CDR3 region is CASSPERPKVPYEQYF. CDR3 DNA sequence: TGTGCCAGCTCACCAGAGCGGCCCAAGGTACCCTACGAGCAGTACTTC.

The chain joins TRBV13 to TRBJ2-5; 10 nucleotides match TRBD2. The CDR3 covers 15 residues. V lost 5 bases and J lost 1; bases outside the gene matches: 4. CDR1 and CDR2 (germline): PRHDT, FYEKMQ (reference sequence). The CDR3 spells CASSRRLAGQETQYF. DNA for the CDR3: TGTGCCAGCAGCAGAAGACTAGCGGGCCAAGAGACCCAGTACTTC.

J is TRBJ2-7 and V is TRBV19; possible D gene TRBD2, 6 bases. V was clipped by 5 bases and J by 4 bases, with 12 bases between them. Germline values: CDR1 LNHDA, CDR2 SQIVND (reference sequence). The CDR3 sequence is 13 residues long. CDR3 in amino acids: CASSWRRGYEQYF. The DNA for the CDR3 is TGTGCCAGTAGTTGGCGGAGGGGATACGAGCAGTACTTC.

V usage is TRBV6-5 and J usage is TRBJ1-5, with TRBD1 matching over 8 bases. The CDR3 is made up of 14 amino acids. CDR1 MNHEY and CDR2 SVGAGI come from the germline V gene. V lost 6 bases and J lost 6; bases outside the gene matches: 7. The CDR3 region is CASRGQGASQPQHF. The CDR3, as DNA: TGTGCCAGCAGAGGGCAGGGGGCAAGTCAGCCCCAGCATTTT.

The chain recombines TRBV9 with TRBJ1-6; the D is unclear. This CDR3 spans 14 amino acids. V was pared by 0 bases and J by 10 bases, with 11 bases between. CDR1 and CDR2 from the germline V gene are SGDLS and YYNGEE. The chain's CDR3 is CASSVALMGSPLHF. CDR3 DNA: TGTGCCAGCAGCGTAGCTTTGATGGGGTCACCCCTCCACTTT.

This chain's CDR3 is CASSPLTGSGANVLTF. The CDR3 DNA reads TGTGCCAGCAGCCCACTGACAGGCTCTGGGGCCAACGTCCTGACTTTC. This chain uses TRBV7-8 with TRBJ2-6; tentatively, D is TRBD1 (6 bases). CDR1 and CDR2 (germline): SGHVS, FQNEAQ. Trimming took 5 bases from V and 0 from J, leaving 11 bases between them. This CDR3 spans 16 amino acids.